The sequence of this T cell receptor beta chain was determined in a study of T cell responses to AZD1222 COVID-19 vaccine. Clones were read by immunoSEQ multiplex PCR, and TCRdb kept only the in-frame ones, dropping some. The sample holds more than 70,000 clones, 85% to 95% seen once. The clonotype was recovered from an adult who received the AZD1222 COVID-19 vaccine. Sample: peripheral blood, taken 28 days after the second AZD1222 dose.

CDR3 coding DNA: TGTGCCAGCAGCCGACAGGGCCCCTACGAGCAGTACTTC. This encodes CASSRQGPYEQYF. The chain recombines TRBV28 with TRBJ2-7; 7 bases align to TRBD1. V shed 6 bases and J 2 bases; nucleotides not matched to a gene: 4. The germline gives CDR1 MDHEN, CDR2 SYDVKM. The CDR3 extends over 13 amino acids.